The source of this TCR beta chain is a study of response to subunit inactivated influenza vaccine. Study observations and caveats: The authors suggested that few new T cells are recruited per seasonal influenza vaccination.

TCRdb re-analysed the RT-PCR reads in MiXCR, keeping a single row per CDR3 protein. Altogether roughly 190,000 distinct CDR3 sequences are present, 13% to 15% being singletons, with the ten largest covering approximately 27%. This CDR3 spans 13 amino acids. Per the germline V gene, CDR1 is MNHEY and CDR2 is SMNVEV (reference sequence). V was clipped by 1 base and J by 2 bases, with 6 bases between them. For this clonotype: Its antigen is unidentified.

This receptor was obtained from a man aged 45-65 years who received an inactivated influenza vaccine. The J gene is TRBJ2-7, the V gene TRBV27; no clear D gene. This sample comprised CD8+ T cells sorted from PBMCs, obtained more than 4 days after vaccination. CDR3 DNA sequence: TGTGCCAGCAGTTTATATGTCCCCTACGAGCAGTACTTC. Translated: CASSLYVPYEQYF.